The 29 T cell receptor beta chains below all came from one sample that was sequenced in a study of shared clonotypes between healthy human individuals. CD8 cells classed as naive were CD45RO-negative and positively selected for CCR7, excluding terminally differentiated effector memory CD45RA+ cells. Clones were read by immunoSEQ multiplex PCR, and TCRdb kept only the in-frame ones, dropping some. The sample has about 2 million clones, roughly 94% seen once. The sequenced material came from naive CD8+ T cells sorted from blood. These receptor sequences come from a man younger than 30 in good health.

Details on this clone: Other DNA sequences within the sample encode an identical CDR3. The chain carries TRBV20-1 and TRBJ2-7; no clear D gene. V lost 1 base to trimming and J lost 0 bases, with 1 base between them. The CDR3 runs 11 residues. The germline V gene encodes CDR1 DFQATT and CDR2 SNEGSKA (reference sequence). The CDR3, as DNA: TGCAGTGCTAGAGTCTCCTACGAGCAGTACTTC. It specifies CSARVSYEQYF.

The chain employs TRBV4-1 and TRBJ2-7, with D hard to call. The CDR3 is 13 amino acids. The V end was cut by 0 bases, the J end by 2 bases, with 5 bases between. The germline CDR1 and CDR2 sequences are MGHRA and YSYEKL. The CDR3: CASSQDWPYEQYF. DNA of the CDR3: TGCGCCAGCAGCCAAGACTGGCCCTACGAGCAGTACTTC.

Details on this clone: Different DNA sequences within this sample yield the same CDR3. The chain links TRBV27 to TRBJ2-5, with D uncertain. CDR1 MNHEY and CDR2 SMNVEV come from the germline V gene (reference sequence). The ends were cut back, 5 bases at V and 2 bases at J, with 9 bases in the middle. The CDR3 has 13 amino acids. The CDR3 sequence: CASSLLGQETQYF. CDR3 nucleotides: TGTGCCAGCAGTCTCTTGGGGCAAGAGACCCAGTACTTC.

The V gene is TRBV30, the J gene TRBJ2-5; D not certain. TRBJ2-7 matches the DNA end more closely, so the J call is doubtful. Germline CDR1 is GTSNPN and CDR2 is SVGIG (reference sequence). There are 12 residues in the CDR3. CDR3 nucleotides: TGTGCCTGGAGCATACCTAAGTACGAGCAGTACTTC. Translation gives CAWSIPKYEQYF.

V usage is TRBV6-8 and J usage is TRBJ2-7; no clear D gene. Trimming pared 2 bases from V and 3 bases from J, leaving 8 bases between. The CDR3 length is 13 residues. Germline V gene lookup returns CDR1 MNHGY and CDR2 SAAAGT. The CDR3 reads CASSYPLYYEQYF. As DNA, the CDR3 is TGTGCCAGCAGTTACCCCCTCTACTACGAGCAGTACTTC.

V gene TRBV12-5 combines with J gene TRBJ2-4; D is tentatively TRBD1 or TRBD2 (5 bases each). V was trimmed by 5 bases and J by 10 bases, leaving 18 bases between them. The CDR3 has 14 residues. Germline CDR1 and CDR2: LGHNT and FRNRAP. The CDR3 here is CASGLQDGAVIQYF. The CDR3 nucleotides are TGTGCTAGTGGTCTCCAGGACGGGGCCGTGATTCAGTACTTC.

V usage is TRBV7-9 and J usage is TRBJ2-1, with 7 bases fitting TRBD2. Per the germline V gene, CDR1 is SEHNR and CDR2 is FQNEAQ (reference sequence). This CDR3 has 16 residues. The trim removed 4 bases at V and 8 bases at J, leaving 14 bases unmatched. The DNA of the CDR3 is TGTGCCAGCAGCTCGGAGCGGGATTGGTCCGGCGATGAGCAGTTCTTC. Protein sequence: CASSSERDWSGDEQFF. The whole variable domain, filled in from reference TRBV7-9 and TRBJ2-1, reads DTGVSQNPRHKITKRGQNVTFRCDPISEHNRLYWYRQTLGQGPEFLTYFQNEAQLEKSRLLSDRFSAERPKGSFSTLEIQRTEQGDSAMYLCASSSERDWSGDEQFFGPGTRLTVL.

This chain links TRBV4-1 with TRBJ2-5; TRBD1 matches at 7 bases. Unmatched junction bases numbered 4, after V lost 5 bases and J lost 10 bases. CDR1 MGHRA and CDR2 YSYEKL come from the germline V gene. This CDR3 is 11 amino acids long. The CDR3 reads CASSSTGHQYF. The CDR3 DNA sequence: TGCGCCAGCAGCTCGACAGGGCACCAGTACTTC.

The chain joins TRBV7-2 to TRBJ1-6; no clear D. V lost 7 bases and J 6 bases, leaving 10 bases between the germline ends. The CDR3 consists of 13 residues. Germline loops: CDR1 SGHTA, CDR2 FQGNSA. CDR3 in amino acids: CASTWGSNSPLHF. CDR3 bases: TGTGCCAGCACCTGGGGTAGTAATTCACCCCTCCACTTT.

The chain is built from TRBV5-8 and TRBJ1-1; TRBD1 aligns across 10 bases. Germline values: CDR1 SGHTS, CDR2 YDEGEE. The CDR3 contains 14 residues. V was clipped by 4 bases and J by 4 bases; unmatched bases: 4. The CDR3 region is CASSPRTGGTEAFF. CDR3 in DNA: TGTGCCAGCAGCCCCAGGACAGGGGGCACTGAAGCTTTCTTT.

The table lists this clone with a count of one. In DNA form, the CDR3 reads TGTGCCAGCAGCTTAGAGGCGGGAGAGGGAGAGACCCAGTACTTC. This gives the protein CASSLEAGEGETQYF. The rearrangement joins TRBV7-6 to TRBJ2-5; 7 bases are shared with TRBD2. This CDR3 region has 15 residues. Germline CDR1 reads SGHVS; CDR2 reads FNYEAQ. V shed 1 base, J shed 4 bases, and the junction held 6 bases outside the gene matches. Full variable domain (missing parts from reference TRBV7-6 and TRBJ2-5): GAGVSQSPRYKVTKRGQDVALRCDPISGHVSLYWYRQALGQGPEFLTYFNYEAQQDKSGLPNDRFSAERPEGSISTLTIQRTEQRDSAMYRCASSLEAGEGETQYFGPGTRLLVL.

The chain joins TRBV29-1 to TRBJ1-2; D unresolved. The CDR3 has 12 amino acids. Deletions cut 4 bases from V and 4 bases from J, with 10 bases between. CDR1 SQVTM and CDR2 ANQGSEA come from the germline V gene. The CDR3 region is CSVVSDSYGYTF. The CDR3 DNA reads TGCAGCGTTGTCTCCGACTCCTATGGCTACACCTTC.

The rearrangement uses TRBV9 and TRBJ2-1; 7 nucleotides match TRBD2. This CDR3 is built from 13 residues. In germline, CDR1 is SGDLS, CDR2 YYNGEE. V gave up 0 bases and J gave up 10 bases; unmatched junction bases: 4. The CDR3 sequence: CASSVEGAGEQFF. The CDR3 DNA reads TGTGCCAGCAGCGTAGAAGGAGCGGGGGAGCAGTTCTTC.

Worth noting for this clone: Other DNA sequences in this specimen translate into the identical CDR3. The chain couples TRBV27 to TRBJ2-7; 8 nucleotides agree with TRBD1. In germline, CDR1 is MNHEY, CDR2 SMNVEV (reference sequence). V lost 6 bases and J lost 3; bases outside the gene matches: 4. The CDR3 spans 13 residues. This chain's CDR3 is CASSRQGSYEQYF. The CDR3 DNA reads TGTGCCAGCAGCAGACAGGGGAGCTACGAGCAGTACTTC.

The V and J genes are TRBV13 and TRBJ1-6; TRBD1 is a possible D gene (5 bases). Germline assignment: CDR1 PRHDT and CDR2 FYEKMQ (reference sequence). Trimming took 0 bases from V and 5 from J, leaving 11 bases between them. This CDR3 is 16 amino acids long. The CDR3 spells CASSLGVAGNNSPLHF. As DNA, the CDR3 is TGTGCCAGCAGCTTAGGGGTAGCAGGGAATAATTCACCCCTCCACTTT.

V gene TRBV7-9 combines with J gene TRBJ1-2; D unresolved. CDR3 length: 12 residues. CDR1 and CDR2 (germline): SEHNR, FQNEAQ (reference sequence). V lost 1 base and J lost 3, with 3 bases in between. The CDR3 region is CASSLGYYGYTF. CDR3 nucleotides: TGTGCCAGCAGCTTAGGGTACTATGGCTACACCTTC.

The chain's CDR3 is CASSLGGRSWLDTQYF. The CDR3 DNA reads TGTGCCAGCAGTTTAGGGGGGAGATCGTGGTTAGATACGCAGTATTTT. This chain connects TRBV27 to TRBJ2-3; a possible D gene is TRBD2 (6 bases). Germline V CDR1 and CDR2: MNHEY, SMNVEV (reference sequence). V gave up 2 bases and J gave up 5 bases, with 17 bases separating them. The CDR3 runs 16 residues.

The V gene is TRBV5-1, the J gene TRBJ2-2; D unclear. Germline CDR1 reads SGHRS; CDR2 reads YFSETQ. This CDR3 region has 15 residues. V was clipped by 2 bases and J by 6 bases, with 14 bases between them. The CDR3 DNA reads TGCGCCAGCAGCTTAGTGCATGGGCCGGCCGGGGAGCTGTTTTTT. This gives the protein CASSLVHGPAGELFF.

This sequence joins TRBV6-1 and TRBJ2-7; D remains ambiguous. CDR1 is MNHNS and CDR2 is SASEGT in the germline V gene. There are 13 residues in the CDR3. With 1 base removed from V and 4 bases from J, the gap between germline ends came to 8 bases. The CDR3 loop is CASSEDPGYEQYF. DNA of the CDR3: TGTGCCAGCAGTGAAGATCCCGGGTACGAGCAGTACTTC.

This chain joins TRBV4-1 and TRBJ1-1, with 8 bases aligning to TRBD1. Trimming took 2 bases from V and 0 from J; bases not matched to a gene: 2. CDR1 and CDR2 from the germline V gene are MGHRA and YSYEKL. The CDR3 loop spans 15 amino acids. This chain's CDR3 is CASSQMTGVNTEAFF. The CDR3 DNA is TGCGCCAGCAGCCAAATGACAGGGGTGAACACTGAAGCTTTCTTT.

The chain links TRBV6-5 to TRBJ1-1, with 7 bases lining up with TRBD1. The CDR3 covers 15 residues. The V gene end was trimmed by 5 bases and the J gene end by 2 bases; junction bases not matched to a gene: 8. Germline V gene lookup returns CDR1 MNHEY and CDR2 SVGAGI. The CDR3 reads CASSGPGQLNTEAFF. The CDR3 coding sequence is TGTGCCAGCAGTGGTCCGGGACAGCTAAACACTGAAGCTTTCTTT.

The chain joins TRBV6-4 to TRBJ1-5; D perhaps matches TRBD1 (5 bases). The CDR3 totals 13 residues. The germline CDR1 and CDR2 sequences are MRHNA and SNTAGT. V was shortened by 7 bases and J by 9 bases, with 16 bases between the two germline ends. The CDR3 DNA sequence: TGTGCCAGCATGGGGCTTTTTAAGCGGCCCCAGCATTTT. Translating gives CASMGLFKRPQHF.

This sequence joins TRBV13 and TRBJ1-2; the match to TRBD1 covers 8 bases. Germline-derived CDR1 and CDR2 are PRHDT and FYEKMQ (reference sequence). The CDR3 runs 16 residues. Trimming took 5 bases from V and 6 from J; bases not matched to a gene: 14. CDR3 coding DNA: TGTGCCAGCAGCGCAGGGACAGGACTTCTCGCTCATGGCTACACCTTC. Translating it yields CASSAGTGLLAHGYTF.

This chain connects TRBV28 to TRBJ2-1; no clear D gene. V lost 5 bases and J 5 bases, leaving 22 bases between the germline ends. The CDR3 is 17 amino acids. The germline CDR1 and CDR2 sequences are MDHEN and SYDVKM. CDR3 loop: CASSPSPSGPPHNEQFF. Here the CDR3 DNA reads TGTGCCAGCAGTCCCTCCCCCTCAGGACCCCCCCACAATGAGCAGTTCTTC.

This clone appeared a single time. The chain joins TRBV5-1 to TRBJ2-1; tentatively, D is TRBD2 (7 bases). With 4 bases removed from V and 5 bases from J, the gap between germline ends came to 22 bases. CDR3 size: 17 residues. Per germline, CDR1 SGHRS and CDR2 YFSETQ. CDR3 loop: CASSTRGADLQNNEQFF. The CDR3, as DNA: TGCGCCAGCAGCACACGGGGGGCCGACCTTCAAAACAATGAGCAGTTCTTC.

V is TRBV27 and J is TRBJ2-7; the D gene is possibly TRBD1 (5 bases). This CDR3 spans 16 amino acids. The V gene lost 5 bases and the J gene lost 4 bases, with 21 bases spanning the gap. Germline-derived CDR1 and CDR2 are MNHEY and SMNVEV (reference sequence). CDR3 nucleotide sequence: TGTGCCAGCAGTGCCTCAAGGGGCCCGCTCCCTTACGAGCAGTACTTC. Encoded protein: CASSASRGPLPYEQYF.

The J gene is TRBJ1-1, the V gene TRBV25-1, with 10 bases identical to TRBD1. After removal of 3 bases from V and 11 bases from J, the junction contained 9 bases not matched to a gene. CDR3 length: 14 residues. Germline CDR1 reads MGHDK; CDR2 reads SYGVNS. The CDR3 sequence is CASSDDRGLVGAFF. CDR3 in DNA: TGTGCCAGCAGTGACGACAGGGGGCTGGTAGGGGCTTTCTTT.

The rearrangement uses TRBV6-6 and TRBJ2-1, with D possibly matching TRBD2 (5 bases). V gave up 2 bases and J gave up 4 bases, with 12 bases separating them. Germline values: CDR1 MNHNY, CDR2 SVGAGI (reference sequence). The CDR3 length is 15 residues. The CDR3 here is CASSYARGQYNEQFF. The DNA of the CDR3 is TGTGCCAGCAGTTACGCCCGCGGGCAGTACAATGAGCAGTTCTTC.

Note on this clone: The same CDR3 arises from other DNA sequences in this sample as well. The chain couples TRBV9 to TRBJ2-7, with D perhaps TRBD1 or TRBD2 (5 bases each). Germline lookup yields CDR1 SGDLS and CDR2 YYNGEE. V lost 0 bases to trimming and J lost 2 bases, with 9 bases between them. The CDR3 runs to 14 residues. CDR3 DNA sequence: TGTGCCAGCAGCGTAGGGGACGGCCCCTACGAGCAGTACTTC. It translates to CASSVGDGPYEQYF.